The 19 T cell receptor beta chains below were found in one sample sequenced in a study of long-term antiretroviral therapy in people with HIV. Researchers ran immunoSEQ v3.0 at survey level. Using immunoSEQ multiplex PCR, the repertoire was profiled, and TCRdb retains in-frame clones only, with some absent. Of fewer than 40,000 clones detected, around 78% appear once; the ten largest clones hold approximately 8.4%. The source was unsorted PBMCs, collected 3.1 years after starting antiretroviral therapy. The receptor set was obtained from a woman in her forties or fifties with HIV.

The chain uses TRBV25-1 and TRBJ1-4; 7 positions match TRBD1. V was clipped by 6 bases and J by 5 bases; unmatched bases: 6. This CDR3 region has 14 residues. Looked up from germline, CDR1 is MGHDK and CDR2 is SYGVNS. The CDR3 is CASREQGSNEKLFF. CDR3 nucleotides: TGTGCCAGCAGAGAACAGGGGTCGAATGAAAAACTGTTTTTT. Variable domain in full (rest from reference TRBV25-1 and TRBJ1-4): EADIYQTPRYLVIGTGKKITLECSQTMGHDKMYWYQQDPGMELHLIHYSYGVNSTEKGDLSSESTVSRIRTEHFPLTLESARPSHTSQYLCASREQGSNEKLFFGSGTQLSVL.

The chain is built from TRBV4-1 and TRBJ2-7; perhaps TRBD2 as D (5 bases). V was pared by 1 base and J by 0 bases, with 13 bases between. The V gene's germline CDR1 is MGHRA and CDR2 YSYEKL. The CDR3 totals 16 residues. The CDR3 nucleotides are TGCGCCAGCAGCCAAGTGGCGGGCCTAAGCTCCTACGAGCAGTACTTC. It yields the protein CASSQVAGLSSYEQYF.

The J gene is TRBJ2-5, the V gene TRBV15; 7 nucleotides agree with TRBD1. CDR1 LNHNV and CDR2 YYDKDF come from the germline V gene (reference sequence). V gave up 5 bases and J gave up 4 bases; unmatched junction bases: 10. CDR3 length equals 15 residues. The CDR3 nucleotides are TGTGCCACCAGCGGCAGAGGCGACAGGGCAGAGACCCAGTACTTC. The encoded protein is CATSGRGDRAETQYF.

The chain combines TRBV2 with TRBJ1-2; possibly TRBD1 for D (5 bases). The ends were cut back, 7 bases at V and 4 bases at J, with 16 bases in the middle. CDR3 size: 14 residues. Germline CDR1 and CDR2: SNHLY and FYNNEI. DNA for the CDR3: TGTGCCAGCATAAGGGGAGGGAGCGGCTATGGCTACACCTTC. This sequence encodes CASIRGGSGYGYTF.

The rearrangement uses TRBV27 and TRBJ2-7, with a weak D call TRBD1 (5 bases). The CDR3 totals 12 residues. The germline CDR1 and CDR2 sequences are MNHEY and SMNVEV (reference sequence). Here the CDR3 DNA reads TGTGCTTCGCAGGGCCCCCCGGACGAGCAGTACGTC. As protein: CASQGPPDEQYV.

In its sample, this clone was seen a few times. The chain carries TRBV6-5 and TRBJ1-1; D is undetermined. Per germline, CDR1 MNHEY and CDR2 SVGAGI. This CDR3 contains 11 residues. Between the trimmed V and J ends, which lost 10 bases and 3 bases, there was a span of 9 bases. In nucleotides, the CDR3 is TGTGCCACCGGGCGCGACACTGAAGCTTTCTTT. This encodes CATGRDTEAFF.

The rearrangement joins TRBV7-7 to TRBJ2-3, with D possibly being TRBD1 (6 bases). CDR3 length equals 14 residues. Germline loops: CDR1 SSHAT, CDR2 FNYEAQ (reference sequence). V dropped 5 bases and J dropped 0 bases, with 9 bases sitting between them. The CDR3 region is CASSRDTSTDTQYF. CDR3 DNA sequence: TGTGCCAGCAGCCGGGACACTAGCACAGATACGCAGTATTTT.

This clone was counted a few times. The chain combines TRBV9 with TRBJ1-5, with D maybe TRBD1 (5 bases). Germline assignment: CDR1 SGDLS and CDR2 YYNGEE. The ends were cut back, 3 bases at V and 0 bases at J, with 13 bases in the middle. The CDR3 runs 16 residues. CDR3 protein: CASSGRQINSNQPQHF. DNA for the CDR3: TGTGCCAGCAGCGGACGACAGATCAATAGCAATCAGCCCCAGCATTTT.

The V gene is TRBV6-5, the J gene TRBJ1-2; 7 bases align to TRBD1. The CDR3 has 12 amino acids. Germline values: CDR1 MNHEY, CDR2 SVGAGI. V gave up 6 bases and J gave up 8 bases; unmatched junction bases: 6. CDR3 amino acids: CASRAGTAGYTF. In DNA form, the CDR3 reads TGTGCCAGCAGGGCTGGGACAGCCGGCTACACCTTC.

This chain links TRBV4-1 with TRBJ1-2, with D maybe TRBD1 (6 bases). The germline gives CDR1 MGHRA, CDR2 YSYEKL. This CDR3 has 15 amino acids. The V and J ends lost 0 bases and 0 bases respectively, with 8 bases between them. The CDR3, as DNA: TGCGCCAGCAGCCAAGATTGGACAGCTAACTATGGCTACACCTTC. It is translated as CASSQDWTANYGYTF.

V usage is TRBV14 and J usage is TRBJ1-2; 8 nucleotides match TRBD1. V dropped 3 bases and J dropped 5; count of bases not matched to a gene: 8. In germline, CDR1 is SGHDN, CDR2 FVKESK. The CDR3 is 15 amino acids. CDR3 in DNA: TGTGCCAGCAGCCAGGGACTCCGGACAGGGTATGGCTACACCTTC. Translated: CASSQGLRTGYGYTF.

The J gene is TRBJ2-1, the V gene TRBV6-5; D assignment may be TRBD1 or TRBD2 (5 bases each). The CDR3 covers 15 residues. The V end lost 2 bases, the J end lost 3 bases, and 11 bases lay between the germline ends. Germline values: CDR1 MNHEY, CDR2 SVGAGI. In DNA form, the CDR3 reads TGTGCCAGCAGTTACGATTGGGGGATCTACAATGAGCAGTTCTTC. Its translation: CASSYDWGIYNEQFF.

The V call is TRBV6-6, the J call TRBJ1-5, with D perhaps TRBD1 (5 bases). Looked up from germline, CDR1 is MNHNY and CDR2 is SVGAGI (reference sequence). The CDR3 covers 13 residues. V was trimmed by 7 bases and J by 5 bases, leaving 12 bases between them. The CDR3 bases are TGTGCCAGCACCCTGGAGGGGCATCAGCCCCAGCATTTT. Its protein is CASTLEGHQPQHF.

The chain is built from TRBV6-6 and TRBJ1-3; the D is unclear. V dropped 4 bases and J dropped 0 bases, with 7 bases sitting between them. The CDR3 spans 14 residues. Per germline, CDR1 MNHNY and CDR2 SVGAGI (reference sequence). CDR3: CASSSPASGNTIYF. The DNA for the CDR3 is TGTGCCAGCAGTTCTCCTGCCTCTGGAAACACCATATATTTT.

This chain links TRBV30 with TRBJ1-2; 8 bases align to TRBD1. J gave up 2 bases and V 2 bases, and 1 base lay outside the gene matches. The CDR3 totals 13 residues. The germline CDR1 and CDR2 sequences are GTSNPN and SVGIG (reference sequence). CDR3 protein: CAWSRQGNYGYTF. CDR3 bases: TGTGCCTGGAGTCGACAGGGGAACTATGGCTACACCTTC.

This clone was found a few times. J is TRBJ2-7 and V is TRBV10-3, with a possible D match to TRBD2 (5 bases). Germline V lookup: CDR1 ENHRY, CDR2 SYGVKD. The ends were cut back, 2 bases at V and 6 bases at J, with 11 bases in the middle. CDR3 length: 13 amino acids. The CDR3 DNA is TGTGCCATCAGTGAGGTAGTTGCGGGCGAGCAGTACGTC. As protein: CAISEVVAGEQYV.

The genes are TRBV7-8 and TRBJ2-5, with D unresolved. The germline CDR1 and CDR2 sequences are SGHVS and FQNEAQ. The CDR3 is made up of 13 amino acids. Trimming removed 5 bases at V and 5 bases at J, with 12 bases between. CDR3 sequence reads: CASSHPMGETQYF. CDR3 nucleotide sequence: TGTGCCAGCAGCCACCCCATGGGGGAGACCCAGTACTTC.

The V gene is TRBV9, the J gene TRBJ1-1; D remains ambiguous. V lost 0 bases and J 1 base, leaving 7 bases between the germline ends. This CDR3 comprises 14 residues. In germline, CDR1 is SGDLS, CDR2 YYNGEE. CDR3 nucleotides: TGTGCCAGCAGCGTAGGGCCCCCGAACACTGAAGCTTTCTTT. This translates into CASSVGPPNTEAFF.

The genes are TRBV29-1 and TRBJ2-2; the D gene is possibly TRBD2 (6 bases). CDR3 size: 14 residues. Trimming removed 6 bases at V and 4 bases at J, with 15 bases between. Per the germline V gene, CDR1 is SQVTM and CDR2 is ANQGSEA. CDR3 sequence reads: CSVIGGDGTGELFF. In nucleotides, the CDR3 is TGCAGCGTGATTGGAGGGGACGGCACCGGGGAGCTGTTTTTT.